A single T cell receptor (beta chain) is shown here with its context. The CDR3 length is 15 residues. The ends lost 4 bases at V and 0 bases at J; junction bases unmatched: 0. Per the germline V gene, CDR1 is SEHNR and CDR2 is FQNEAQ (reference sequence). The sample comes from a study of T cell changes during pregnancy in multiple sclerosis. Using immunoSEQ multiplex PCR, the repertoire was profiled, and TCRdb retains in-frame clones only, with some absent. The sample carries about 43,000 clones, roughly 88% recorded once. Sequenced material: PBMCs (not recorded whether the cells were cultured). The TCR originated in a female donor with multiple sclerosis, enrolled in a pregnancy study. The chain carries TRBV7-9 and TRBJ2-3; 11 bases agree with TRBD2. CDR3 sequence reads: CASSWTSGSTDTQYF. Here the CDR3 DNA reads TGTGCCAGCAGCTGGACTAGCGGGAGCACAGATACGCAGTATTTT.